This TCR beta chain was documented in a study of PD-1 blockade in classical Hodgkin lymphoma (TCRdb year 2020). Study-wide context: Nivolumab dosing was 3 mg/kg intravenously every 2 weeks, continuing until either disease progression or unacceptable toxicity. The study used TCR beta sequencing and CyTOF to define a peripheral blood immune signature of response to PD-1 blockade in classical Hodgkin lymphoma. Broader findings and caveats from the paper: Trial patients with a complete response had baseline diversity similar to that of newly diagnosed patients, while partial responders and progressors had significantly lower diversity. By C4D1, a significant rise was seen in CD4+ TCR diversity but not in CD8+ TCR diversity (p=0.0027 vs p=0.16), and the rise was most apparent among complete responders (p=0.02). Baseline TCR diversity was reported to be lower in newly diagnosed patients than in healthy donors, and even lower in relapsed/refractory patients. Diversity was lower in patients who began nivolumab less than 1 year after ASCT, so these patients were left out of later analyses to avoid confounding by immune reconstitution. The study covered only a single clinical trial cohort, and the causes of the repertoire differences, possibly disease activity or prior therapy, were still not defined.

Concerning this clone: Its antigen remains unidentified. No per-base quality is available; no much larger clone lies one base away.

The Qiagen DNeasy kit was used to extract genomic DNA both from unsorted PBMCs and from the negatively selected CD4+ and CD8+ fractions. Amplification of TCR beta CDR3 regions was done by immunoSEQ multiplex PCR with primers that anneal to V and J segments. A synthetic immune receptor repertoire was used to minimize amplification bias, and any remaining bias was removed computationally after sequencing. The published analysis was carried out like this. Custom Python scripts were used to quantify repertoire diversity as the Shannon entropy index. Unsorted, CD4+ and CD8+ repertoires were analyzed separately, except for combined analyses in which CD4+ and CD8+ sequences were merged in silico. A clone was considered expanded if an increase in frequency of at least 2-fold after treatment relative to C1D1 was found, and a pseudocount of 0.5 was applied to clones undetected at baseline. Singleton clones were defined as clones with 0 or 1 copy at C1D1, and non-singleton clones were defined as clones with 2 or more copies. Clones expanded in unsorted samples were annotated as CD4+, CD8+ or unknown by matching protein sequences in sorted samples from the same patient. Diversity changes from C1D1 to C4D1 were tested in paired samples using Wilcoxon tests. Sourced from immuneACCESS, this table was stored by TCRdb with only in-frame sequences that have V and J called. A share of the clones is absent; for the studies checked, an unresolved V gene accounts for under half, and the remainder has no known explanation. Clonal size and the V and J genes are those of that table, whereas D and trimming came from the DNA. Present in this sample are fewer than 45,000 clones, less than 75% of which were seen just once. The ten largest clones add up to 2.5% to 3.5% of the sample.

The germline V gene encodes CDR1 MNHEY and CDR2 SMNVEV (reference sequence). There are 16 amino acids in the CDR3, from cysteine to phenylalanine inclusive. Only the CDR3 DNA is retained, 48 bases long and in frame from the first base. Clipping removes 5 bases from V and 3 bases from J, with 11 as the unmatched junction base count. The time point label here, explained by the study, means: cycle 4 day 1 (C4D1), after more than five weeks of nivolumab. Relapse after autologous stem cell transplantation had occurred in all trial patients, and cohorts A, B and C were distinguished by prior brentuximab vedotin exposure. The trial cohort was composed of approximately 56 patients with relapsed/refractory classical Hodgkin lymphoma, for whom complete response, partial response or progressive disease was recorded as best overall response. Single-agent nivolumab was administered to trial patients in the multi-cohort phase II CheckMate 205 trial. Best overall response was determined by an independent review committee according to the 2007 International Working Group response criteria. Trial PBMCs were obtained immediately prior to nivolumab initiation (C1D1) and on therapy at cycle 2 day 1 and cycle 4 day 1. Peripheral blood was collected in 8 mL Vacutainer Cell Preparation Tubes, from which PBMCs were isolated by centrifugation and then cryopreserved.

Sequenced material: peripheral blood mononuclear cells (PBMCs), taken before the fourth cycle of nivolumab. This chain is built from TRBV27 and TRBJ2-7; 9 bases in the middle match TRBD1. This TCR was sampled from a human donor with classical Hodgkin lymphoma. The CDR3 is CASSLHGTGNGYEQYF. The nucleotides are TGTGCCAGCAGTCTCCACGGGACAGGGAATGGCTACGAGCAGTACTTC.